What follows describes a single T cell receptor beta chain. Noted time point: cycle 4 day 1 (C4D1), after around six weeks of nivolumab. After autologous stem cell transplantation all patients relapsed, and prior brentuximab vedotin exposure differed between cohorts. The record originates from a study of PD-1 blockade in classical Hodgkin lymphoma. Clones were sequenced by immunoSEQ multiplex PCR, and TCRdb holds only the in-frame ones, with some missing. The table records over 70,000 clones, approximately 90% of them present only once. The input for sequencing was peripheral blood mononuclear cells (PBMCs), taken before the fourth cycle of nivolumab. This clonotype was sampled from a human donor with classical Hodgkin lymphoma.

CDR3 amino acids: CASGQWGGGLNEQFF. The CDR3 DNA reads as TGTGCTAGTGGCCAGTGGGGGGGCGGCTTAAATGAGCAGTTCTTC. The chain carries TRBV12-5 and TRBJ2-1; maybe TRBD2 (7 bases). The CDR3 spans 15 residues. Germline CDR1 reads LGHNT; CDR2 reads FRNRAP. Deletions cut 6 bases from V and 7 bases from J, with 19 bases between.